This TCR beta chain was identified in a study of T cell responses to AZD1222 COVID-19 vaccine. Findings and caveats of the study: Targeting of unmutated variant regions was reportedly seen in nearly half of spike-specific TCRs. After the peak T cell response, and only then, were repertoires sampled. Along spike, vaccine-associated CD4 TCRs were found throughout, with dominance at 160-218 and 743-854. Possibly, clonal diversity was underestimated; donors were largely white British and included more females.

Produced via immunoSEQ multiplex PCR; TCRdb's table is partial and in-frame only. The profile shows 120,000 or so clones, around 84% of them singletons. Trimming removed 0 bases at V and 11 bases at J, with 12 bases between. Germline V CDR1 and CDR2: SGHDT, YYEEEE. The CDR3 contains 13 residues. Worth noting for this clone: Its antigen remains unknown.

The TCR sequence derives from an adult who received the AZD1222 COVID-19 vaccine. The genes are TRBV5-6 and TRBJ1-3, with D unresolved. Specimen: peripheral blood, collected 28 days after the second AZD1222 dose. CDR3 sequence: CASSLANPSAIYF. The DNA of the CDR3 is TGTGCCAGCAGCTTGGCCAACCCATCCGCCATATATTTT.